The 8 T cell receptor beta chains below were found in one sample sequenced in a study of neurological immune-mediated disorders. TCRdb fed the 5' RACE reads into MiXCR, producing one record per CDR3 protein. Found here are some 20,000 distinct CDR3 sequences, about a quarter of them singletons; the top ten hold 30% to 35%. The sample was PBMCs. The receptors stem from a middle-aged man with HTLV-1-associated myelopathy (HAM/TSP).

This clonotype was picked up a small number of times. CDR3 DNA: TGCAGTGTTACTAGCGGGGGGGCGACAGATACGCAGTATTTT. Protein: CSVTSGGATDTQYF. The genes are TRBV20-1 and TRBJ2-3; 13 bases map to TRBD2. Per the germline V gene, CDR1 is DFQATT and CDR2 is SNEGSKA (reference sequence). This CDR3 contains 14 residues. V trimming: 7 bases; J trimming: 3 bases; junction bases outside the gene matches: 4.

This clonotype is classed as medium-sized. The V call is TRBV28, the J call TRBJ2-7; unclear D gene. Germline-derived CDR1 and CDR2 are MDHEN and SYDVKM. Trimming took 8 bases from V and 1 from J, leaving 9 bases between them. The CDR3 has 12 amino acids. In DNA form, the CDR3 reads TGTGCCAGCTTGGGCAATTCCTACGAGCAGTACTTC. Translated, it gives CASLGNSYEQYF.

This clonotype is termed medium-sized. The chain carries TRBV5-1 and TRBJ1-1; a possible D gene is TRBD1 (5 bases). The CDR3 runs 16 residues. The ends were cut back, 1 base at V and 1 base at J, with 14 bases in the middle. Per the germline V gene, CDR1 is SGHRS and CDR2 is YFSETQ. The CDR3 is CASSLWGKHRNTEAFF. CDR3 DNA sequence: TGCGCCAGCAGCTTGTGGGGGAAACACAGGAACACTGAAGCTTTCTTT.

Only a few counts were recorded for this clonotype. CDR3 nucleotide sequence: TGTGCCAGCTCACTGGGACAAGAAGAGACCCAGTACTTC. Residues: CASSLGQEETQYF. The chain links TRBV18 to TRBJ2-5; D possibly corresponds to TRBD1 (6 bases). This CDR3 is built from 13 residues. Trimming removed 4 bases from V and 3 bases from J, with 9 bases in between. CDR1 KGHSH and CDR2 LQKENI come from the germline V gene.

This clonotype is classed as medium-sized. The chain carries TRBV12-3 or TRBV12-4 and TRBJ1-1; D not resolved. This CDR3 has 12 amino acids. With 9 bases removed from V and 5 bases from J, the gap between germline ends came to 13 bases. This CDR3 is CASSRVGTEAFF. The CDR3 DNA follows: TGTGCCAGTAGCAGAGTTGGGACTGAAGCTTTCTTT.

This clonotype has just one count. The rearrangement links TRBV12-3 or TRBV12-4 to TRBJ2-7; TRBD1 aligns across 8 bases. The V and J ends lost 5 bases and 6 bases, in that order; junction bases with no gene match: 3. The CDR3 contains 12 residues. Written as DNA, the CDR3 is TGTGCCAGCAGTGCTACAGGGGGCGAGCAGTACTTC. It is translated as CASSATGGEQYF.

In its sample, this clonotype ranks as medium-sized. This CDR3 reads CSAHNPTGRQETQYF. CDR3 in DNA: TGCAGTGCCCACAACCCGACAGGGAGACAAGAGACCCAGTACTTC. The rearrangement uses TRBV20-1 and TRBJ2-5; 7 bases align to TRBD1. The CDR3 has 15 amino acids. In germline, CDR1 is DFQATT, CDR2 SNEGSKA (reference sequence). Trimming took 6 bases from V and 2 from J; bases not matched to a gene: 12.

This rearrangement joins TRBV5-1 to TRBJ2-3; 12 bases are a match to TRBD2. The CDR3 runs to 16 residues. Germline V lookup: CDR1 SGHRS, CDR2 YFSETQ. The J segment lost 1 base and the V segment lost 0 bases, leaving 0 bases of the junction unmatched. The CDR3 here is CASSLGTSGGTDTQYF. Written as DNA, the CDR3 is TGCGCCAGCAGCTTGGGGACTAGCGGGGGCACAGATACGCAGTATTTT.